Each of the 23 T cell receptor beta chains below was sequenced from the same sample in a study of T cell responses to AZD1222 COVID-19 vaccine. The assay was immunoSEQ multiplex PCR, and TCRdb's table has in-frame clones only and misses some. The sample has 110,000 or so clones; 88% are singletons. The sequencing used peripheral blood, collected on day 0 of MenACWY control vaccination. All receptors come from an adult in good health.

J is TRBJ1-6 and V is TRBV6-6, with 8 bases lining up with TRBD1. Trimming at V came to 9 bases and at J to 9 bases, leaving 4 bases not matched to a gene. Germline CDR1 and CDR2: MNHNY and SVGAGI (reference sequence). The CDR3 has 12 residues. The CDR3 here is CASTGGGSPLHF. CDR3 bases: TGTGCCAGTACAGGGGGAGGTTCACCCCTCCACTTT.

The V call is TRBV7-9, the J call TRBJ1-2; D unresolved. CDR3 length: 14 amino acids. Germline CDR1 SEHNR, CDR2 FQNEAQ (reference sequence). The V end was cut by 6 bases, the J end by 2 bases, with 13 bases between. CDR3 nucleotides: TGTGCCAGCAGTCGGACTGAAGGGAACTATGGCTACACCTTC. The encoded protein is CASSRTEGNYGYTF.

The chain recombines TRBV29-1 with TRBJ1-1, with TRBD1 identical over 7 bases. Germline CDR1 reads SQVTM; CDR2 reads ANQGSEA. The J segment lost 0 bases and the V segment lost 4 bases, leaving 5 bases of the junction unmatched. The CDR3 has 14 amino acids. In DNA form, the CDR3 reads TGCAGCGTTGTGTCGACAGGGTTGAACACTGAAGCTTTCTTT. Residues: CSVVSTGLNTEAFF.

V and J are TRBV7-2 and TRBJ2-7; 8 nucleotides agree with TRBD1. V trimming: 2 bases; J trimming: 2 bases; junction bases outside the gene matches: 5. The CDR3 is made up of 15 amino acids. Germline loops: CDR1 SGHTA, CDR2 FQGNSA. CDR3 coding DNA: TGTGCCAGCAGCTTACAGGGGGCGAGGGCCTACGAGCAGTACTTC. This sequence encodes CASSLQGARAYEQYF.

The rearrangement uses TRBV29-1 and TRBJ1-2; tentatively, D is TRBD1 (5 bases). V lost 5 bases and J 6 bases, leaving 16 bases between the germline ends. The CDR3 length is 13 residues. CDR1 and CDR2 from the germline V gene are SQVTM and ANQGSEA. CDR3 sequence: CSVIYQGRNGYTF. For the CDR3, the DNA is TGCAGCGTTATTTATCAGGGTCGGAATGGCTACACCTTC.

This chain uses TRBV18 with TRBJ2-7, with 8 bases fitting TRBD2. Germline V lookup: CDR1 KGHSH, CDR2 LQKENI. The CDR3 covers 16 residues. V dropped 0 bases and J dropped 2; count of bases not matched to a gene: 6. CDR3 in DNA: TGTGCCAGCTCACCACCGGGGGGCGGGAGGCCCTACGAGCAGTACTTC. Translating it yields CASSPPGGGRPYEQYF.

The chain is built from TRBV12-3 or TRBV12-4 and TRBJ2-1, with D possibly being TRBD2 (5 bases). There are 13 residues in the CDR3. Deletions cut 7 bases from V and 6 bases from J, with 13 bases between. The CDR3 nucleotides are TGTGCCAGCACCGAAATGGGAGTCAATGAGCAGTTCTTC. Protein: CASTEMGVNEQFF.

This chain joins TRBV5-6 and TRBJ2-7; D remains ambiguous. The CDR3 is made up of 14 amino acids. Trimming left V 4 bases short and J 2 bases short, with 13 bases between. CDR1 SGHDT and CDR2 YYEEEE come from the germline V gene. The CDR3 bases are TGTGCCAGCAGCCCGGGTCTAGGGACCTACGAGCAGTACTTC. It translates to CASSPGLGTYEQYF.

CDR3 nucleotide sequence: TGTGCCAGCAGTTACTCAGATTCTAGAAACACCATATATTTT. It codes for CASSYSDSRNTIYF. The chain joins TRBV6-5 to TRBJ1-3; no clear D. The CDR3 covers 14 residues. The V and J ends lost 0 bases and 5 bases respectively, with 8 bases between them. The germline gives CDR1 MNHEY, CDR2 SVGAGI.

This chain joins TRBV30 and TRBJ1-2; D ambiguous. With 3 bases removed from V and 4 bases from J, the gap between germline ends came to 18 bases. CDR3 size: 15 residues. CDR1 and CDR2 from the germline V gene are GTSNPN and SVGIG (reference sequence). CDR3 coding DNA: TGTGCCTGGAGGGCGGACCGGCAGGTGAGCTATGGCTACACCTTC. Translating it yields CAWRADRQVSYGYTF.

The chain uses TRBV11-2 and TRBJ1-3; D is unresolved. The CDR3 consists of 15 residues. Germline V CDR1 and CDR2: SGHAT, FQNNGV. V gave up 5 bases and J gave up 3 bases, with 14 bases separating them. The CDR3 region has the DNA TGTGCCAGCAGCCTGAGCTTGGGCGGTGGAAACACCATATATTTT. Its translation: CASSLSLGGGNTIYF.

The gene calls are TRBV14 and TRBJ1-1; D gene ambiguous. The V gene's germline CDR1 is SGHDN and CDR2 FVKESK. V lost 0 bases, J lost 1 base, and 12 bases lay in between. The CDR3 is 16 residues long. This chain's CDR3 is CASSQDVGNRNTEAFF. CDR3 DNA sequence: TGTGCCAGCAGCCAAGATGTCGGGAACCGGAACACTGAAGCTTTCTTT.

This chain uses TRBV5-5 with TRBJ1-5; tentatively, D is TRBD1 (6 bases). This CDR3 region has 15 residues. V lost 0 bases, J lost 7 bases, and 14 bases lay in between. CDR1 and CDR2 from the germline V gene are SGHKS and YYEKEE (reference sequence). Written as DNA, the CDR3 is TGTGCCAGCAGCTTGGGTCCAGGGGCACAGCAGCCCCAGCATTTT. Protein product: CASSLGPGAQQPQHF. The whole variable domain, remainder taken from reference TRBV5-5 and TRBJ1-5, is DAGVTQSPTHLIKTRGQQVTLRCSPISGHKSVSWYQQVLGQGPQFIFQYYEKEERGRGNFPDRFSARQFPNYSSELNVNALLLGDSALYLCASSLGPGAQQPQHFGDGTRLSIL.

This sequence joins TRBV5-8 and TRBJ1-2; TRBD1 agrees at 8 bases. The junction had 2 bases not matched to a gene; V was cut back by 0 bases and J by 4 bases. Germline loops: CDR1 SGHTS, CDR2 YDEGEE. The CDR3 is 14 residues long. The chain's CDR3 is CASSLDRGVYGYTF. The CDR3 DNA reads TGTGCCAGCAGCTTGGACAGGGGGGTCTATGGCTACACCTTC.

DNA for the CDR3: TGTGCCAGCGCAAATGTCGGGGGGAACACTGAAGCTTTCTTT. Translated: CASANVGGNTEAFF. The V call is TRBV4-2, the J call TRBJ1-1; possible D gene TRBD1, 5 bases. Germline lookup yields CDR1 LGHNA and CDR2 YNFKEQ. Deletions cut 8 bases from V and 1 base from J, with 14 bases between. This CDR3 contains 14 residues.

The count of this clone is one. The CDR3 loop is CASSLLDRRVVTEAFF. The CDR3 DNA is TGTGCCAGCAGCTTACTCGACAGGCGGGTGGTAACTGAAGCTTTCTTT. The chain couples TRBV7-2 to TRBJ1-1, with D possibly being TRBD1 (6 bases). Germline V CDR1 and CDR2: SGHTA, FQGNSA. V lost 2 bases and J 5 bases, leaving 18 bases between the germline ends. The CDR3 extends over 16 amino acids. The complete variable domain, with remaining parts taken from reference TRBV7-2 and TRBJ1-1, reads GAGVSQSPSNKVTEKGKDVELRCDPISGHTALYWYRQSLGQGLEFLIYFQGNSAPDKSGLPSDRFSAERTGGSVSTLTIQRTQQEDSAVYLCASSLLDRRVVTEAFFGQGTRLTVV.

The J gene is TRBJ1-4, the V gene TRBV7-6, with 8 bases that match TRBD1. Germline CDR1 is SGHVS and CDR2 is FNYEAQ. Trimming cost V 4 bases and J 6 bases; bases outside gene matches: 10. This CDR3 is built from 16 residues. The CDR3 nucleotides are TGTGCCAGCAGCTCGCGTGCTCAGGGGGCTGATGAAAAACTGTTTTTT. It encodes CASSSRAQGADEKLFF.

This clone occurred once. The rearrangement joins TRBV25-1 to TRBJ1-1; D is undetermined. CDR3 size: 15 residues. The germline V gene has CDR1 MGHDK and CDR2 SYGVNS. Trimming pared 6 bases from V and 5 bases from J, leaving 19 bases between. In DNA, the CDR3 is TGTGCCAGCAGCGAAGATTGGGAAGGAGTGACTGAAGCTTTCTTT. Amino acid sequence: CASSEDWEGVTEAFF. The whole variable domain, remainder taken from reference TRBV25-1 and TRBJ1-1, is EADIYQTPRYLVIGTGKKITLECSQTMGHDKMYWYQQDPGMELHLIHYSYGVNSTEKGDLSSESTVSRIRTEHFPLTLESARPSHTSQYLCASSEDWEGVTEAFFGQGTRLTVV.

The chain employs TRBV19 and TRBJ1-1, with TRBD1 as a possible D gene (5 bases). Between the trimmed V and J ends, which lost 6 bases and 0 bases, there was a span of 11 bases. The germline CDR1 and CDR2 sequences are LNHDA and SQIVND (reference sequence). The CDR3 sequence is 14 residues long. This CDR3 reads CASRLGGMNTEAFF. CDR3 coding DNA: TGTGCCAGTAGGTTGGGGGGGATGAACACTGAAGCTTTCTTT.

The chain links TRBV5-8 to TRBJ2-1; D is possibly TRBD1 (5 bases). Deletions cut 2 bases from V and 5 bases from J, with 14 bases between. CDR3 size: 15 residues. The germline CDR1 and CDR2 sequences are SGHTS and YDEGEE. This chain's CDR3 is CASSFGAAPNNEQFF. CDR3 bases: TGTGCCAGCAGCTTTGGGGCTGCTCCAAACAATGAGCAGTTCTTC.

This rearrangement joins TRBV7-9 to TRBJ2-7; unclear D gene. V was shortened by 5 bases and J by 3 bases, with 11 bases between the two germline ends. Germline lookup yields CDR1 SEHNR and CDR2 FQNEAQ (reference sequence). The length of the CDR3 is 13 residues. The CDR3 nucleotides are TGTGCCAGCAGCCCCCCTAGGTTCTACGAGCAGTACTTC. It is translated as CASSPPRFYEQYF.

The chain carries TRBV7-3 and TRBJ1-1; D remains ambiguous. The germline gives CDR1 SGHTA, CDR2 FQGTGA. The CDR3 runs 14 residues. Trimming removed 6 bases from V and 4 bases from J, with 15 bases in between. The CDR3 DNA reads TGTGCCAGCAGTGAAGAGGGTCGCGGCACTGAAGCTTTCTTT. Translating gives CASSEEGRGTEAFF.

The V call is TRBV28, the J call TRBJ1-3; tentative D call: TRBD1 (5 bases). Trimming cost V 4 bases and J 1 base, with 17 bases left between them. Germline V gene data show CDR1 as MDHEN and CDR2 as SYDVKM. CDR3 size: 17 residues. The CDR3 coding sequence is TGTGCCAGCAGTTCCTCAGGGTGGGGAAGGTCTGGAAACACCATATATTTT. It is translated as CASSSSGWGRSGNTIYF. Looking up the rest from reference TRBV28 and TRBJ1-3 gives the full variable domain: DVKVTQSSRYLVKRTGEKVFLECVQDMDHENMFWYRQDPGLGLRLIYFSYDVKMKEKGDIPEGYSVSREKKERFSLILESASTNQTSMYLCASSSSGWGRSGNTIYFGEGSWLTVV.